The 8 T cell receptor beta chains below come from one sample, sequenced in a study of cytomegalovirus exposure and HLA in healthy donors. PCR amplification relied on 60 Vbeta primers (plus 13 Jbeta primers). The assay was immunoSEQ multiplex PCR, and TCRdb's table has in-frame clones only and misses some. The table shows about 89,000 clones, with roughly 76% occurring only once. Sequenced sample: PBMCs. The receptors come from a male donor in good health and CMV-seronegative.

The chain combines TRBV15 with TRBJ1-1, with a weak D call TRBD1 (5 bases). The CDR3 consists of 12 residues. The germline CDR1 and CDR2 sequences are LNHNV and YYDKDF (reference sequence). Trimming cost V 0 bases and J 7 bases, with 6 bases left between them. This CDR3 is CATSREGLEAFF. The CDR3 bases are TGTGCCACCAGCAGAGAGGGACTTGAAGCTTTCTTT.

This clone was counted only a few times. The J gene is TRBJ2-3, the V gene TRBV7-2; D uncertain. V was clipped by 1 base and J by 3 bases, with 11 bases between them. The length of the CDR3 is 15 residues. Germline V gene lookup returns CDR1 SGHTA and CDR2 FQGNSA. CDR3 residues: CASSLDRVQTDTQYF. In DNA, the CDR3 is TGTGCCAGCAGCTTAGATCGGGTCCAGACAGATACGCAGTATTTT.

The chain carries TRBV11-3 and TRBJ2-7; perhaps TRBD2 as D (5 bases). Per the germline V gene, CDR1 is SGHNT and CDR2 is YENEEA. Trimming took off 4 bases at V and 7 bases at J, with 11 bases between the two ends. There are 12 residues in the CDR3. The CDR3 loop is CASSSTRGEQYF. Here the CDR3 DNA reads TGTGCCAGCAGCTCCACACGCGGGGAGCAGTACTTC.

The chain employs TRBV5-1 and TRBJ2-4; 10 nucleotides agree with TRBD2. CDR1 and CDR2 (germline): SGHRS, YFSETQ. The CDR3 has 19 amino acids. V lost 1 base to trimming and J lost 0 bases; unmatched junction nucleotides: 10. The CDR3 sequence is CASSLLPSGGGVAKNIQYF. The CDR3 DNA follows: TGCGCCAGCAGCTTGCTTCCTAGCGGGGGCGGGGTAGCCAAAAACATTCAGTACTTC.

This clone appeared a single time. The V and J genes are TRBV6-5 and TRBJ2-7; TRBD1 matches at 7 bases. The CDR3 is 15 amino acids. The V segment lost 0 bases and the J segment 9 bases; nucleotides outside the gene matches: 11. In germline, CDR1 is MNHEY, CDR2 SVGAGI. The CDR3 sequence is CASSYSLRGQDAQYF. In nucleotides, the CDR3 is TGTGCCAGCAGTTACTCGTTGCGTGGACAGGATGCGCAGTACTTC.

The chain combines TRBV6-5 with TRBJ1-1; tentative D call: TRBD1 (6 bases). Per the germline V gene, CDR1 is MNHEY and CDR2 is SVGAGI. V was shortened by 6 bases and J by 1 base, with 15 bases between the two germline ends. The CDR3 is 15 amino acids. The DNA of the CDR3 is TGTGCCAGCAGCGAACGACAGGCCGGGAACACTGAAGCTTTCTTT. The encoded protein is CASSERQAGNTEAFF.

CDR3 coding DNA: TGTGCCAGCAGCCCAACGGTGAGCACAGATACGCAGTATTTT. Protein sequence: CASSPTVSTDTQYF. The chain joins TRBV7-2 to TRBJ2-3; D gene ambiguous. This CDR3 comprises 14 residues. Trimming took off 5 bases at V and 0 bases at J, with 9 bases between the two ends. Germline V CDR1 and CDR2: SGHTA, FQGNSA.

This chain uses TRBV5-1 with TRBJ2-2; no reliable D call. V gave up 0 bases and J gave up 0 bases, with 9 bases separating them. From germline, CDR1 is SGHRS and CDR2 YFSETQ. CDR3 length equals 16 residues. In DNA, the CDR3 is TGCGCCAGCAGCTTGGCGGCCAGCGCGAACACCGGGGAGCTGTTTTTT. Translated: CASSLAASANTGELFF.